The 15 T cell receptor beta chains below were found in one sample sequenced in a study of blood T cell repertoires in COVID-19. Profiled with immunoSEQ multiplex PCR; TCRdb holds only in-frame clones, not every one. This sample has around 72,000 clones, with roughly 82% found just once. Sample: peripheral blood. Receptors were obtained from a human donor in a cohort sampled during active COVID-19.

The chain has TRBV5-4 and TRBJ2-3; 11 bases map to TRBD2. Germline V gene data show CDR1 as SGHNT and CDR2 as YYREEE (reference sequence). After removal of 4 bases from V and 5 bases from J, the junction contained 9 bases not matched to a gene. The CDR3 length is 16 residues. For the CDR3, the DNA is TGTGCCAGCAGCCAAGGTAGCGGGGGGGTAGGAGATACGCAGTATTTT. This encodes CASSQGSGGVGDTQYF.

This clone was seen a single time. V usage is TRBV12-3 or TRBV12-4 and J usage is TRBJ1-4; D is uncertain. V lost 9 bases and J lost 5, with 13 bases in between. This CDR3 region has 13 residues. The DNA of the CDR3 is TGTGCCAGTATGGGGAGGGTCAATGAAAAACTGTTTTTT. The encoded protein is CASMGRVNEKLFF.

The V call is TRBV9, the J call TRBJ2-3, with a tentative D call TRBD1 (6 bases). V shed 3 bases and J shed 3 bases, with 8 bases lying between them. The germline V gene has CDR1 SGDLS and CDR2 YYNGEE. CDR3 size: 13 residues. This chain's CDR3 is CASSETGTDTQYF. In DNA, the CDR3 is TGTGCCAGCAGCGAGACAGGTACAGATACGCAGTATTTT.

This clone was observed a single time. The chain couples TRBV4-1 to TRBJ2-4, with TRBD2 as a possible D gene (6 bases). The ends were cut back, 0 bases at V and 7 bases at J, with 25 bases in the middle. Germline V CDR1 and CDR2: MGHRA, YSYEKL. The CDR3 is made up of 19 amino acids. CDR3 nucleotides: TGCGCCAGCAGCCAAGATGGAGGGGACCTCTTTCAATTTAGCAACATTCAGTACTTC. The encoded protein is CASSQDGGDLFQFSNIQYF.

The chain uses TRBV20-1 and TRBJ1-1; a weak D match, TRBD1 (5 bases). The V gene's germline CDR1 is DFQATT and CDR2 SNEGSKA (reference sequence). V lost 5 bases and J lost 4, with 8 bases in between. This CDR3 contains 11 residues. The CDR3 sequence: CSAGGSTEAFF. CDR3 nucleotide sequence: TGCAGTGCTGGGGGGAGCACTGAAGCTTTCTTT.

The J gene is TRBJ2-7, the V gene TRBV5-1, with 10 bases aligning to TRBD1. V shed 2 bases and J 7 bases; nucleotides not matched to a gene: 3. CDR1 is SGHRS, CDR2 YFSETQ, per germline. CDR3 length: 13 residues. The CDR3 sequence is CASSLDRGLEQYF. As DNA, the CDR3 is TGCGCCAGCAGCTTAGACAGGGGGCTAGAGCAGTACTTC.

This chain uses TRBV19 with TRBJ2-3, with 7 positions matching TRBD1. The germline gives CDR1 LNHDA, CDR2 SQIVND (reference sequence). The CDR3 covers 16 residues. V was pared by 6 bases and J by 0 bases, with 9 bases of the junction left unmatched. CDR3 nucleotide sequence: TGTGCCAGTAGCCATCCAGGGGGTACTAGCACAGATACGCAGTATTTT. Encoded protein: CASSHPGGTSTDTQYF.

The genes are TRBV7-2 and TRBJ1-2; 8 nucleotides align to TRBD1. The CDR3 is made up of 15 amino acids. The V gene's germline CDR1 is SGHTA and CDR2 FQGNSA. J lost 4 bases, V lost 5 bases, and 9 bases had no gene match. The CDR3 region has the DNA TGTGCCAGCAGCCCCACTCAGACAGGGGTCTATGGCTACACCTTC. Translated: CASSPTQTGVYGYTF.

This clone was detected once. V usage is TRBV19 and J usage is TRBJ1-5, with 8 bases matching TRBD1. CDR3 length: 13 residues. The V segment lost 8 bases and the J segment 4 bases; nucleotides outside the gene matches: 4. Germline CDR1 reads LNHDA; CDR2 reads SQIVND (reference sequence). The CDR3 sequence is CASAGTGNQPQHF. CDR3 nucleotides: TGTGCCAGTGCCGGGACAGGTAATCAGCCCCAGCATTTT. Full variable domain (outside the CDR3, taken from reference TRBV19 and TRBJ1-5): DGGITQSPKYLFRKEGQNVTLSCEQNLNHDAMYWYRQDPGQGLRLIYYSQIVNDFQKGDIAEGYSVSREKKESFPLTVTSAQKNPTAFYLCASAGTGNQPQHFGDGTRLSIL.

This clone was seen ten or more times. The rearrangement links TRBV5-1 to TRBJ2-7, with 9 nucleotides matching TRBD1. CDR3 length equals 16 residues. V lost 4 bases to trimming and J lost 3 bases; unmatched junction nucleotides: 11. Germline V gene sequence: CDR1 SGHRS, CDR2 YFSETQ. Written as DNA, the CDR3 is TGCGCCAGCAGCCCAGCAAACGGACAGGGGCGCTACGAGCAGTACTTC. It codes for CASSPANGQGRYEQYF.

This clone was observed once. The V and J genes are TRBV21-1 and TRBJ1-2; the DNA was not compared with TRBD1, the D call given in the table. TRBV21-1 is recorded as a pseudogene. CDR3 length: 18 amino acids. CDR3: CASSKPGTGDSVPYGYTF. In DNA form, the CDR3 reads TGTGCCAGCAGCAAACCCGGGACAGGGGATTCTGTCCCTTATGGCTACACCTTC.

V is TRBV28 and J is TRBJ1-5; 7 positions match TRBD1. CDR1 and CDR2 from the germline V gene are MDHEN and SYDVKM. This CDR3 spans 16 amino acids. Germline trimming cut 8 bases from V and 4 bases from J; bases unmatched to any gene: 14. Written as DNA, the CDR3 is TGTGCCAGCCGGGAGAGGGGGCTTGTTAGGAATCAGCCCCAGCATTTT. Amino acid sequence: CASRERGLVRNQPQHF.

The chain recombines TRBV10-3 with TRBJ1-2; no clear D gene. Trimming pared 2 bases from V and 9 bases from J, leaving 16 bases between. This CDR3 is 14 amino acids long. CDR1 ENHRY and CDR2 SYGVKD come from the germline V gene. The CDR3 protein is CAISELTGEASYTF. CDR3 bases: TGTGCCATCAGTGAGCTGACGGGTGAGGCTAGCTACACCTTC.

In nucleotides, the CDR3 is TGTGCCAGCAGCCAAGAGGGGCGGGGCTACACCTTC. The encoded protein is CASSQEGRGYTF. This chain joins TRBV3-1 (or the pseudogene TRBV3-2) and TRBJ1-2, with a weak D call TRBD1 (5 bases). With 0 bases removed from V and 8 bases from J, the gap between germline ends came to 7 bases. The CDR3 length is 12 residues. The germline CDR1 and CDR2 sequences are LGHDT and YNNKEL (reference sequence).

Many counts were recorded for this clone. The chain is built from TRBV29-1 and TRBJ1-1; D gene uncertain. Germline lookup yields CDR1 SQVTM and CDR2 ANQGSEA. V was clipped by 7 bases and J by 4 bases, with 16 bases between them. The CDR3 is made up of 13 amino acids. The CDR3 is CSAAAPEGTEAFF. The CDR3 DNA follows: TGCAGCGCGGCGGCACCCGAGGGCACTGAAGCTTTCTTT.